This T cell receptor beta chain comes out of a study of response to subunit inactivated influenza vaccine. On this clonotype itself: Its antigen is still unknown.

TCRdb reanalysed the RT-PCR reads using MiXCR and keeps one entry per CDR3 protein. The sample holds approximately 480,000 distinct CDR3 sequences, approximately 9.9% seen once. Overall study results and limits: Few additional T cells are recruited per seasonal influenza vaccination, authors suggested.

Germline lookup yields CDR1 KGHDR and CDR2 SFDVKD. The CDR3 has 14 residues. The V gene lost 2 bases and the J gene lost 0 bases, with 7 bases spanning the gap. The sequence derives from a man aged 45-65 years who received an inactivated influenza vaccine. The gene calls are TRBV24-1 and TRBJ2-7; no clear D. Sequences were derived from PBMCs from blood, sampled more than 35 days after vaccination. The CDR3 bases are TGTGCCACCAGTGATTCCGCAGTCTCCTACGAGCAGTACTTC. This gives the protein CATSDSAVSYEQYF.